This T cell receptor (beta chain) came from a study of T cell responses to AZD1222 COVID-19 vaccine (TCRdb year 2021). With regard to the full study: AZD1222 recipients whose second dose came at about 4 weeks and those whose second dose came at about 12 weeks were combined into one group, since spike-specific TCR depth and breadth did not differ between the two schedules. A total of under 250 trial participants underwent TCR sequencing, of whom more than 200 had received two doses of AZD1222 and 26 had received two doses of the MenACWY control vaccine. Enrollment into the trials was organized by age into subgroups of 18-55, 56-69 and 70-plus years, and those subgroups contained approximately 150, 30 and 60 TCR-sequenced participants, respectively. The research as a whole found: No day 14 peak-response samples were available, so repertoires were characterized only after the peak T cell response. After two AZD1222 doses, both the breadth and the depth of spike-specific TCRs were significantly higher than at day 0 and than in MenACWY recipients. Nearly half of unique spike-specific TCRs reportedly recognized epitopes outside regions mutated in the B.1.351 and B.1.1.7 variants. CD4 TCRs associated with the vaccine covered the entire spike protein, and the dominant responses were in regions 160-218 and 743-854. Participants were mostly white British, with more females than males. The authors suggested clonal diversity may have been underestimated. Only a handful of AZD1222 recipients were SARS-CoV-2 seropositive at baseline, limiting conclusions about previously exposed vaccinees. In the small 56-69-year group, the increase in depth fell short of significance, most likely because of low power.

A word on this clone: Its antigen specificity is not known. Qualities for individual bases were not recorded, and no much larger clone is one base off.

The CDR3 regions of human TCRbeta chains were analyzed by immunosequencing. From the authors' description of their analysis: TCRs in the repertoires were matched against a reference library of SARS-CoV-2-specific TCRs that had been generated with the MIRA antigen-specificity platform. Breadth was defined as the fraction of unique TCRs that were SARS-CoV-2-associated. Depth was defined as the fraction of total T cells that were SARS-CoV-2-associated. Using the MIRA data, each spike-specific TCR was assigned both to the spike region to which the TCR was reactive and to a CD4 or CD8 class. Log10-transformed breadth and depth values were compared by one-way ANOVA with Sidak's multiple comparisons tests. Imported from immuneACCESS, the table was reduced by TCRdb to in-frame sequences with V and J called. These copies leave out some clones; in studies compared against another copy, an unresolved V gene accounts for under half, and the cause of the remainder is not known. The DNA gave D and trimming, while V, J and clone size come from that table. The sample records 95,000 to 150,000 clones, roughly 92% of which are singletons. Of the sample, 1.5% to 2% is held by the ten largest clones.

Counted from cysteine to phenylalanine, this CDR3 has 15 amino acids. The CDR3 DNA has 45 bases and is translated from base 1. Germline trimming amounts to 0 bases on V and 8 bases on J, with 6 as the count of junction bases outside the gene matches. CDR1 is given as SGHRS and CDR2 as YFSETQ, both from the germline V gene. The time point label of this sample denotes: baseline before first vaccination. Vaccinee samples came from UK trials COV001 and COV002, including a single-blind randomized controlled phase 2/3 trial of AZD1222 (ChAdOx1 nCoV-19) in healthy adults. For TCRbeta chain sequencing, PBMC samples from trial participants were taken at day 0 and at day 28 after the second dose.

The clonotype comes from an adult in good health. This specimen consisted of peripheral blood, obtained on day 0 of AZD1222 vaccination. The chain links TRBV5-1 with TRBJ1-4; 8 nucleotides in the junction match TRBD1. The DNA is as follows: TGCGCCAGCAGCTTGGTTTCAGGGGGCGCCGAAAAACTGTTTTTT. This gives the protein CASSLVSGGAEKLFF.